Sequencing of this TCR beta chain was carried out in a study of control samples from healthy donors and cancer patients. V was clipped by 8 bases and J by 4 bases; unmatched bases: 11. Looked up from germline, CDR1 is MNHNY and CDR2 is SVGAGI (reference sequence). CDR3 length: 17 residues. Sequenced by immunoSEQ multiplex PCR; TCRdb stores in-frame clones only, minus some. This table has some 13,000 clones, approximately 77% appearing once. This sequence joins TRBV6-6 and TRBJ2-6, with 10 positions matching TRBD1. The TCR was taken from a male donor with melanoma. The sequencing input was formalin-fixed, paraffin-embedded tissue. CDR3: CASGPGQGPPGANVLTF. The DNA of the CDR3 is TGTGCCAGCGGTCCGGGACAGGGGCCACCGGGGGCCAACGTCCTGACTTTC.